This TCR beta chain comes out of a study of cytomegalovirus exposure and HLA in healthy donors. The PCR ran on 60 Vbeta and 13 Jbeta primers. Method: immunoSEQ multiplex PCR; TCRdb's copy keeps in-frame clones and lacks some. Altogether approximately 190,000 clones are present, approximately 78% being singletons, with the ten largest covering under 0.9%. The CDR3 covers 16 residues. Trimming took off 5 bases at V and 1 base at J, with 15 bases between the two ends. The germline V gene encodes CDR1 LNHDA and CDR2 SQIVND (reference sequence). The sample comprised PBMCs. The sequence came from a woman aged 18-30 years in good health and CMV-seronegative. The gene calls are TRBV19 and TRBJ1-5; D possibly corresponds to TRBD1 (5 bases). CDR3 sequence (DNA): TGTGCCAGTAGTTTTGGGGGGGGTAGGAGCAATCAGCCCCAGCATTTT. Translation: CASSFGGGRSNQPQHF.